The source of this T cell receptor (beta chain) is a study of T cell repertoires in cytomegalovirus infection. TCRdb processed the reads anew with MiXCR; each CDR3 protein has one entry. The table lists some 920,000 distinct CDR3 sequences, approximately 30% of them singletons. Study-wide findings and caveats: Summed public TCR beta family frequency identified CMV carriers bearing the relevant HLA.

In regard to this clonotype: The antigen is undetermined.

The specimen comprised cultured CD8+ T cells from PBMCs, sampled from culture after CMV antigen stimulation. The source is a human donor in good health (CMV status not recorded). Some clones in this sample may be carry-over from other donors' samples.

The chain's CDR3 is CATSDPDLNTGELFF. For the CDR3, the DNA is TGTGCCACCAGTGACCCCGACTTGAACACCGGGGAGCTGTTTTTT. The genes are TRBV24-1 and TRBJ2-2, with unresolved D. This CDR3 contains 15 residues. Germline CDR1 is KGHDR and CDR2 is SFDVKD. Trimming took 4 bases from V and 1 from J, leaving 9 bases between them.